This TCR beta chain emerged from a study of blood T cell repertoires in COVID-19. Across the study: Spain, Italy and the United States supplied samples that represented acute and convalescent COVID-19.

Authors' processing steps: Amplified reference gene primers provided the basis for estimating nucleated cell counts. Profiling relied on immunoSEQ multiplex PCR, and the TCRdb table lists in-frame clones only, not all of them. For V, J and clone size, that table is used; D and trimming come from the DNA. The repertoire includes 70,000 to 100,000 clones, roughly 90% of them detected once, and 0.95% to 1.5% sits in the top ten. Germline-derived CDR1 and CDR2 are MDHEN and SYDVKM. The CDR3 runs to 14 residues. The V gene lost 5 bases and the J gene lost 6 bases, with 16 bases spanning the gap. Sequencing used peripheral blood. V gene TRBV28 combines with J gene TRBJ1-2; D not resolved. This sequence was found in a man at least 80 years old with active or convalescent COVID-19. CDR3 in amino acids: CASSPGSQRDGYTF. For the CDR3, the DNA is TGTGCCAGCAGTCCAGGCAGCCAGAGGGATGGCTACACCTTC.